This entry concerns a single T cell receptor beta chain. Sequencing used immunoSEQ multiplex PCR; TCRdb keeps in-frame clones, though not all of them. The data show 130,000 or so clones, with roughly 89% seen just once and more than 6.5% held by the top ten. This sample is part of a study of control samples from healthy donors and cancer patients. This CDR3 is built from 13 residues. CDR1 and CDR2 (germline): LNHDA, SQIVND (reference sequence). Deletions cut 3 bases from V and 3 bases from J, with 6 bases between. This clonotype was obtained from a man aged 18 to 35 in good health. Sequencing was performed on blood. The J gene is TRBJ1-3, the V gene TRBV19; D is unresolved. CDR3 residues: CASSIMNGNTIYF. The DNA of the CDR3 is TGTGCCAGTAGTATCATGAATGGAAACACCATATATTTT.